The 24 T cell receptor beta chains below all came from one sample that was sequenced in a study of long-term antiretroviral therapy in people with HIV. Runs used v3.0 of the immunoSEQ assay and were done at survey level. The protocol was immunoSEQ multiplex PCR, while the TCRdb copy is restricted to in-frame clones and leaves out a portion. The sample lists roughly 15,000 clones; approximately 94% were seen once. The sample here was unsorted PBMCs, taken 6.4 years after starting antiretroviral therapy. These receptors came from a woman in her 50s with HIV.

This chain uses TRBV15 with TRBJ1-3; D gene uncertain. V was clipped by 1 base and J by 3 bases, with 7 bases between them. The germline V gene encodes CDR1 LNHNV and CDR2 YYDKDF (reference sequence). The CDR3 is 14 residues long. For the CDR3, the DNA is TGTGCCACCAGCAGAGGTGCTAATGGAAACACCATATATTTT. Its translation: CATSRGANGNTIYF.

This rearrangement joins TRBV20-1 to TRBJ2-2; D gene uncertain. CDR1 DFQATT and CDR2 SNEGSKA come from the germline V gene (reference sequence). Between the trimmed V and J ends, which lost 2 bases and 6 bases, there was a span of 4 bases. The CDR3 is made up of 11 amino acids. The CDR3 nucleotides are TGCAGTGCTAGAAAAGCCGGGGAGCTGTTTTTT. It yields the protein CSARKAGELFF.

This clone came up once. The V and J genes are TRBV6-1 and TRBJ2-3, with 11 bases identical to TRBD2. J was trimmed by 3 bases and V by 6 bases; bases with no gene match: 5. CDR1 and CDR2 (germline): MNHNS, SASEGT. CDR3 length: 15 residues. CDR3 loop: CASRQTSGITDTQYF. The DNA of the CDR3 is TGTGCCAGCAGACAGACTAGCGGGATTACAGATACGCAGTATTTT.

The chain carries TRBV19 and TRBJ2-3; D remains unclear. V lost 8 bases, J lost 2 bases, and 11 bases lay in between. This CDR3 is 13 amino acids long. Germline CDR1 and CDR2: LNHDA and SQIVND (reference sequence). In DNA, the CDR3 is TGTGCCAGTTCCAGGCCTCCCACAGATACGCAGTATTTT. It is translated as CASSRPPTDTQYF. The whole variable domain, filled in from reference TRBV19 and TRBJ2-3, reads DGGITQSPKYLFRKEGQNVTLSCEQNLNHDAMYWYRQDPGQGLRLIYYSQIVNDFQKGDIAEGYSVSREKKESFPLTVTSAQKNPTAFYLCASSRPPTDTQYFGPGTRLTVL.

This chain connects TRBV7-8 to TRBJ1-2; tentative D call: TRBD1 (5 bases). The CDR3 consists of 15 residues. Germline assignment: CDR1 SGHVS and CDR2 FQNEAQ. V dropped 4 bases and J dropped 8 bases, with 20 bases sitting between them. For the CDR3, the DNA is TGTGCCAGCAGCTCCAGTACGGCCAGGGATGGGGGCTACACCTTC. It codes for CASSSSTARDGGYTF.

This sequence joins TRBV7-9 and TRBJ2-3; perhaps TRBD1 as D (5 bases). V gave up 10 bases and J gave up 4 bases, with 18 bases separating them. CDR1 is SEHNR and CDR2 is FQNEAQ in the germline V gene (reference sequence). The CDR3 runs 14 residues. The CDR3 sequence: CATLGASTADTQYF. The CDR3 DNA sequence: TGTGCCACCCTTGGGGCTAGTACCGCAGATACGCAGTATTTT.

V and J are TRBV27 and TRBJ1-1; tentative D call: TRBD1 (5 bases). The CDR3 covers 12 residues. The ends were cut back, 8 bases at V and 9 bases at J, with 16 bases in the middle. Germline CDR1 and CDR2: MNHEY and SMNVEV (reference sequence). DNA for the CDR3: TGTGCCAGCGGCGGCCCCGGGGGTAAAGCTTTCTTT. Translating it yields CASGGPGGKAFF.

The gene calls are TRBV7-9 and TRBJ2-1, with TRBD2 as a possible D gene (6 bases). CDR1 is SEHNR, CDR2 FQNEAQ, per germline (reference sequence). The length of the CDR3 is 15 residues. V was cut by 5 bases and J by 0 bases, with 11 bases left in between. CDR3 bases: TGTGCCAGCAGCCCCCGGGGGACCTCCTACAATGAGCAGTTCTTC. It encodes CASSPRGTSYNEQFF.

This clone appeared a single time. CDR3 loop: CASSPRTSSGTDTQYF. CDR3 nucleotide sequence: TGTGCCAGCAGCCCGCGGACTAGCTCTGGCACAGATACGCAGTATTTT. The chain uses TRBV7-8 and TRBJ2-3, with 8 positions matching TRBD2. The V segment lost 5 bases and the J segment 1 base; nucleotides outside the gene matches: 8. This CDR3 region has 16 residues. CDR1 and CDR2 from the germline V gene are SGHVS and FQNEAQ.

Only one count was recorded for this clone. The chain uses TRBV27 and TRBJ2-7; 10 bases are a match to TRBD2. The ends lost 7 bases at V and 6 bases at J; junction bases unmatched: 9. This CDR3 comprises 14 residues. The V gene's germline CDR1 is MNHEY and CDR2 SMNVEV (reference sequence). CDR3: CASNALAGAGEQYF. CDR3 in DNA: TGTGCCAGCAACGCCCTAGCGGGAGCGGGCGAGCAGTACTTC.

The chain is built from TRBV4-1 and TRBJ1-5; 7 positions agree with TRBD1. Germline trimming cut 1 base from V and 5 bases from J; bases unmatched to any gene: 11. The CDR3 covers 17 residues. Germline V gene sequence: CDR1 MGHRA, CDR2 YSYEKL. In nucleotides, the CDR3 is TGCGCCAGCAGCCAAGGAAGGGGGCCCCCTGGGGATCAGCCCCAGCATTTT. Translated, it gives CASSQGRGPPGDQPQHF.

The chain uses TRBV9 and TRBJ2-3; D unclear. The germline CDR1 and CDR2 sequences are SGDLS and YYNGEE. This CDR3 is built from 15 residues. V lost 0 bases and J lost 1, with 9 bases in between. In DNA, the CDR3 is TGTGCCAGCAGCGTAGCGGCAGTCGGCACAGATACGCAGTATTTT. It is translated as CASSVAAVGTDTQYF.

This clone was counted a few times. The chain has TRBV7-2 and TRBJ1-1, with D uncertain. Germline lookup yields CDR1 SGHTA and CDR2 FQGNSA. Trimming took off 4 bases at V and 3 bases at J, with 9 bases between the two ends. This CDR3 is 13 amino acids long. The CDR3 here is CASSSQEDTEAFF. In nucleotides, the CDR3 is TGTGCCAGCAGCTCCCAGGAGGACACTGAAGCTTTCTTT.

The V call is TRBV5-1, the J call TRBJ2-1; 7 bases match TRBD2. Germline lookup yields CDR1 SGHRS and CDR2 YFSETQ. V was clipped by 3 bases and J by 7 bases; unmatched bases: 10. CDR3 size: 15 residues. As DNA, the CDR3 is TGCGCCAGCAGCTCAGCGGGACTGGTTGGGAATGAGCAGTTCTTC. It yields the protein CASSSAGLVGNEQFF.

The chain links TRBV19 to TRBJ1-5, with 10 bases identical to TRBD1. The length of the CDR3 is 16 residues. CDR1 is LNHDA and CDR2 is SQIVND in the germline V gene (reference sequence). The trim removed 6 bases at V and 2 bases at J, leaving 7 bases unmatched. CDR3 region: CASSTTGGIGNQPQHF. CDR3 DNA: TGTGCCAGTAGCACGACAGGGGGCATTGGCAATCAGCCCCAGCATTTT.

The genes are TRBV6-5 and TRBJ1-1, with D tentatively TRBD1 (5 bases). Germline-derived CDR1 and CDR2 are MNHEY and SVGAGI. This CDR3 is built from 15 residues. The V end lost 1 base, the J end lost 3 bases, and 12 bases lay between the germline ends. CDR3 sequence reads: CASSYWSSGDTEAFF. The CDR3 DNA sequence: TGTGCCAGCAGTTACTGGTCTTCGGGGGACACTGAAGCTTTCTTT.

The chain links TRBV6-6 to TRBJ2-5; D could derive from TRBD1 or TRBD2 (5 bases each). This CDR3 has 14 amino acids. Germline values: CDR1 MNHNY, CDR2 SVGAGI (reference sequence). V lost 4 bases, J lost 5 bases, and 14 bases lay in between. CDR3 nucleotide sequence: TGTGCCAGCAGTTTCACCCCCCGGGACGAGACCCAGTACTTC. Its protein is CASSFTPRDETQYF.

The rearrangement links TRBV7-3 to TRBJ1-1; D possibly corresponds to TRBD1 (5 bases). Germline-derived CDR1 and CDR2 are SGHTA and FQGTGA. V was pared by 5 bases and J by 1 base, with 8 bases between. The length of the CDR3 is 13 residues. The CDR3 DNA follows: TGTGCCAGCAGCCCACAGGAGAACACTGAAGCTTTCTTT. This encodes CASSPQENTEAFF.

This clone was detected once. The chain joins TRBV5-1 to TRBJ2-7; TRBD2 matches at 15 bases. With V trimmed by 5 bases and J by 2 bases, 8 bases remained unmatched. Germline CDR1 and CDR2: SGHRS and YFSETQ. CDR3 size: 17 residues. The CDR3 sequence: CASSPGLAGGPTYEQYF. CDR3 DNA sequence: TGCGCCAGCAGTCCGGGACTAGCGGGAGGCCCCACCTACGAGCAGTACTTC.

The rearrangement uses TRBV5-6 and TRBJ2-2; D perhaps matches TRBD1 (5 bases). This CDR3 is built from 12 residues. Between the trimmed V and J ends, which lost 1 base and 8 bases, there was a span of 6 bases. In germline, CDR1 is SGHDT, CDR2 YYEEEE. CDR3: CASSLWTGELFF. The CDR3 DNA is TGTGCCAGCAGCTTGTGGACAGGGGAGCTGTTTTTT.

This clone was observed a single time. The rearrangement joins TRBV7-2 to TRBJ2-1; 12 bases match TRBD1. The junction had 6 bases not matched to a gene; V was cut back by 5 bases and J by 7 bases. This CDR3 has 15 amino acids. The germline V gene encodes CDR1 SGHTA and CDR2 FQGNSA. The CDR3 bases are TGTGCCAGCAGCCCCGGGACAGGGGGCTTTAATGAGCAGTTCTTC. As protein: CASSPGTGGFNEQFF.

The genes are TRBV5-1 and TRBJ2-2, with D possibly TRBD1 on 6 matching bases. CDR1 and CDR2 from the germline V gene are SGHRS and YFSETQ. The CDR3 is 16 amino acids. V lost 2 bases to trimming and J lost 4 bases, with 15 bases between them. The CDR3 loop reads CASSFLSEGGTGELFF. Written as DNA, the CDR3 is TGCGCCAGCAGCTTCCTGTCGGAAGGGGGCACCGGGGAGCTGTTTTTT.

CDR3 in DNA: TGTGCCAGCAGTTCCCCGGCTAGCGGGAAATACGAGCAGTACTTC. Its translation: CASSSPASGKYEQYF. The rearrangement links TRBV7-2 to TRBJ2-7, with 9 bases fitting TRBD2. This CDR3 spans 15 amino acids. Per germline, CDR1 SGHTA and CDR2 FQGNSA. Trimming removed 6 bases from V and 4 bases from J; junction bases left unmatched: 10.

The rearrangement links TRBV7-6 to TRBJ2-5, with D perhaps TRBD1 (5 bases). The DNA matches TRBJ2-7 better at its end, which makes the J call doubtful. The CDR3 has 15 residues. Germline CDR1 and CDR2: SGHVS and FNYEAQ. DNA for the CDR3: TGTGCCAGCAGCTTATATGACAGTAGCTCCTACGAGCAGTACTTC. This gives the protein CASSLYDSSSYEQYF.